This T cell receptor beta chain stems from a study of blood T cell repertoires in COVID-19. Across the study: Acute-phase and convalescent COVID-19 samples originated in the United States, Italy and Spain. In each case, the material was cDNA or gDNA derived from T cells, B-cell-depleted T cells, or PBMCs.

Looked up from germline, CDR1 is MDHEN and CDR2 is SYDVKM. After removal of 3 bases from V and 1 base from J, the junction contained 7 bases not matched to a gene. There are 16 residues in the CDR3. Original methodology: How many nucleated cells were present was estimated from reference gene primer amplification. Clones were read by immunoSEQ multiplex PCR, and TCRdb kept only the in-frame ones, dropping some. V and J calls and clone size come straight from that table; D and trimming were deduced from the DNA. The sample contains 250,000 to 300,000 clones, 70% to 90% of which appear only once. The sample consisted of peripheral blood. The chain couples TRBV28 to TRBJ1-1; 8 positions match TRBD1. The sequence was obtained from a woman between 70 and 85 years old with acute or convalescent COVID-19. The DNA of the CDR3 is TGTGCCAGCAGTTTGGGGGACAGGATCCCGAACACTGAAGCTTTCTTT. This codes for CASSLGDRIPNTEAFF. The variable domain in full, completed from reference TRBV28 and TRBJ1-1, reads DVKVTQSSRYLVKRTGEKVFLECVQDMDHENMFWYRQDPGLGLRLIYFSYDVKMKEKGDIPEGYSVSREKKERFSLILESASTNQTSMYLCASSLGDRIPNTEAFFGQGTRLTVV.